The T cell receptor (beta chain) under discussion was sequenced for a study of T cell repertoires in cytomegalovirus infection. Germline V gene lookup returns CDR1 DFQATT and CDR2 SNEGSKA (reference sequence). The CDR3 runs 17 residues. The junction had 16 bases not matched to a gene; V was cut back by 1 base and J by 7 bases. The table lists this clonotype with a few counts. From the reads, TCRdb called clonotypes with MiXCR, one entry per CDR3 protein. Counted here are about 530,000 distinct CDR3 sequences, 26% occurring once; the ten biggest clones make up around 13%. The V gene is TRBV20-1, the J gene TRBJ2-1; 7 positions agree with TRBD2. This clonotype originated in a human donor in good health (CMV status not recorded). Some clones in this sample may be carry-over from other donors' samples. Material: PBMCs. The CDR3 loop is CSARAVGLAERWNEQFF. Written as DNA, the CDR3 is TGCAGTGCTAGAGCGGTTGGTCTAGCGGAAAGATGGAATGAGCAGTTCTTC.